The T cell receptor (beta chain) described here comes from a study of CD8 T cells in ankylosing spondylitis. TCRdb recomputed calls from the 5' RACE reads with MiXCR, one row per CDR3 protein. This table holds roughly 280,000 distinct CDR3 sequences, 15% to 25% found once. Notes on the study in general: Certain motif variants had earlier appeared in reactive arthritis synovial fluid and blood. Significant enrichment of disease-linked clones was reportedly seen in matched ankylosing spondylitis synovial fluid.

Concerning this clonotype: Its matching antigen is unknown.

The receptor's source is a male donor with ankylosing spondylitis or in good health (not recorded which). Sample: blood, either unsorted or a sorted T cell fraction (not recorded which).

CDR3 bases: TGTGCCAGCAGCCATTCCCACCAGGGCAGGCAAGCTTTCTTT. Its protein is CASSHSHQGRQAFF. The chain is built from TRBV3-1 and TRBJ1-1; tentative D call: TRBD1 (5 bases). Germline V gives CDR1 LGHDT, CDR2 YNNKEL (reference sequence). V lost 3 bases to trimming and J lost 9 bases, with 17 bases between them. The CDR3 length is 14 residues.